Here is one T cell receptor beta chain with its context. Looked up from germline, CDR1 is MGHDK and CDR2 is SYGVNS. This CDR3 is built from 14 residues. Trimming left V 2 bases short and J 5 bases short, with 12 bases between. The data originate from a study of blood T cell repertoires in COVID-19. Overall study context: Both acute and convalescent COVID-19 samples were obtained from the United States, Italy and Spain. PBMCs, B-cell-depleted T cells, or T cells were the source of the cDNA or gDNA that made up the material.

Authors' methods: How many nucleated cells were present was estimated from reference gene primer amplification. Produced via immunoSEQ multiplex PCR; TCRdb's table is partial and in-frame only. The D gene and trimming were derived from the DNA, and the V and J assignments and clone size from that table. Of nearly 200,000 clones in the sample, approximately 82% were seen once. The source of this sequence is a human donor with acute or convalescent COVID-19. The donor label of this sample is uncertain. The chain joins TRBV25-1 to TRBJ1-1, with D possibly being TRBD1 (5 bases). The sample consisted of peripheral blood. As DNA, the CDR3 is TGTGCCAGCAGTGAACAGGGCAGGCGGACTGAAGCTTTCTTT. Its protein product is CASSEQGRRTEAFF.